This T cell receptor (beta chain) derives from a study of T cell changes during pregnancy in multiple sclerosis (dated 2019 in TCRdb). Regarding the study in general: The study looked at changes in the T cell repertoire across pregnancy in women with multiple sclerosis.

Trimming removed 1 base from V and 7 bases from J; the gene matches leave 6 bases unexplained. From the cysteine through the phenylalanine, the CDR3 covers 15 amino acids. The DNA shown is the 45-base CDR3, in frame from base 1. Reading the germline V gene gives CDR1 LGHNT and CDR2 FRNRAP. Turning to this clone: This receptor's antigen is unknown. Base qualities are missing; no much larger clone stands one base away.

The library was obtained by the immunoSEQ multiplex PCR assay. TCRdb provides this immuneACCESS table in a form limited to in-frame rearrangements. Some clones are lacking; in checked studies, under half of them reflect an unresolved V gene, and why the rest are absent is not known. This sample gives 40,000 to 50,000 clones in total; roughly 94% of them show up just once. In total, the top ten clones hold less than 0.35% of the sample. This receptor was taken from a female donor with multiple sclerosis, enrolled in a pregnancy study. The sample here was CD4+ T cells from peripheral blood mononuclear cells, taken in the third trimester of pregnancy. The chain is assembled from TRBV12-5 and TRBJ1-2, and TRBD1 matches 10 of the central bases. The CDR3 protein is CASGLATGGASGYTF. The sequence in DNA is TGTGCTAGTGGTTTGGCGACAGGGGGCGCCTCTGGCTACACCTTC.